These 9 T cell receptor beta chains originate from one sample sequenced in a study of shared clonotypes between healthy human individuals. Here immunoSEQ multiplex PCR was the method, and the copy in TCRdb shows in-frame clones only, minus some. Among about 480,000 clones, more than 65% were seen once, and the ten largest hold 10% to 15%. Sequenced sample: PBMCs. The origin of the receptors is a woman aged 40 to 50 in good health. Some clones in this sample may be carry-over from other donors' samples.

As DNA, the CDR3 is TGTGCCAGTGCCGGGGGGGCCGCCCCCTCCTACGAGCAGTACTTC. Protein sequence: CASAGGAAPSYEQYF. The chain employs TRBV11-2 and TRBJ2-5, with 8 bases fitting TRBD2. Matching the DNA end better, TRBJ2-7 makes the J call doubtful. Germline V gene sequence: CDR1 SGHAT, CDR2 FQNNGV. This CDR3 region has 15 residues.

V and J are TRBV10-3 and TRBJ1-1, with D possibly matching TRBD1 (6 bases). Germline CDR1 ENHRY, CDR2 SYGVKD. Trimming cost V 10 bases and J 1 base, with 16 bases left between them. This CDR3 has 14 residues. CDR3 sequence: CASRSTGPNTEAFF. For the CDR3, the DNA is TGTGCCAGCAGGTCGACAGGCCCGAACACTGAAGCTTTCTTT.

V usage is TRBV4-2 and J usage is TRBJ2-6; D gene ambiguous. Deletions cut 1 base from V and 0 bases from J, with 7 bases between. Germline V CDR1 and CDR2: LGHNA, YNFKEQ. This CDR3 is built from 16 residues. CDR3 sequence (DNA): TGTGCCAGCAGCCAAGTGCAGACCTCTGGGGCCAACGTCCTGACTTTC. Translated: CASSQVQTSGANVLTF.

The V gene is TRBV5-3, the J gene TRBJ1-2; D uncertain. TRBV5-3 qualifies as an ORF whose function is uncertain. V was trimmed by 4 bases and J by 5 bases, leaving 15 bases between them. This CDR3 spans 14 amino acids. The CDR3 loop reads CARSHYKGQYGYTF. Written as DNA, the CDR3 is TGTGCCAGAAGCCACTACAAGGGCCAGTATGGCTACACCTTC.

The V and J genes are TRBV5-1 and TRBJ2-6; weak D call: TRBD2 (6 bases). The CDR3 spans 18 residues. Germline values: CDR1 SGHRS, CDR2 YFSETQ. V gave up 2 bases and J gave up 2 bases, with 17 bases separating them. Here the CDR3 reads CASSFWGVAPTGANVLTF. DNA for the CDR3: TGCGCCAGCAGCTTTTGGGGGGTAGCGCCAACTGGGGCCAACGTCCTGACTTTC.

This clone was recorded at least ten times. The chain is built from TRBV18 and TRBJ2-2; 11 nucleotides align to TRBD2. CDR1 is KGHSH and CDR2 is LQKENI in the germline V gene. This CDR3 has 15 residues. J lost 8 bases, V lost 5 bases, and 7 bases had no gene match. CDR3: CASSSPTSGRGELFF. DNA of the CDR3: TGTGCCAGCTCATCCCCCACTAGCGGGAGAGGGGAGCTGTTTTTT.

The chain links TRBV19 to TRBJ1-4; 7 bases align to TRBD1. Per germline, CDR1 LNHDA and CDR2 SQIVND (reference sequence). J lost 4 bases, V lost 1 base, and 3 bases had no gene match. The CDR3 covers 15 residues. The chain's CDR3 is CASSIGGQSNEKLFF. The CDR3 nucleotides are TGTGCCAGTAGTATAGGGGGACAGAGTAATGAAAAACTGTTTTTT.

The rearrangement links TRBV7-3 to TRBJ1-2; TRBD1 matches 9 bases. CDR3 length equals 17 residues. The germline V gene encodes CDR1 SGHTA and CDR2 FQGTGA. The trim removed 0 bases at V and 1 base at J, leaving 6 bases unmatched. The CDR3 sequence: CASSLTGRDRDNYGYTF. The CDR3 region has the DNA TGTGCCAGCAGCTTAACGGGGCGGGACAGGGATAACTATGGCTACACCTTC.

V is TRBV5-1 and J is TRBJ2-3; 7 positions match TRBD2. In germline, CDR1 is SGHRS, CDR2 YFSETQ. The CDR3 covers 16 residues. V gave up 4 bases and J gave up 5 bases; unmatched junction bases: 13. Written as DNA, the CDR3 is TGCGCCAGCAGCCCGGAGGTGCGGGAGAGAGGAGATACGCAGTATTTT. Amino acid sequence: CASSPEVRERGDTQYF.